These 7 T cell receptor beta chains share one sample of origin, sequenced in a study of cytomegalovirus exposure and HLA in healthy donors. Primers included in the PCR were 60 Vbeta and 13 Jbeta primers. Sequencing was performed with immunoSEQ multiplex PCR; in TCRdb, only in-frame clones are kept and a portion is missing. The data hold roughly 200,000 clones, with roughly 78% observed a single time. Sequences were obtained from PBMCs. The receptors come from a woman aged 30 to 39 in good health and CMV-seropositive.

The rearrangement uses TRBV2 and TRBJ2-7; 7 bases map to TRBD1. V lost 1 base and J lost 6; bases outside the gene matches: 6. The CDR3 loop spans 14 amino acids. Germline CDR1 and CDR2: SNHLY and FYNNEI. CDR3 in DNA: TGTGCCAGCAGTGAAGGGACAGGCCTCGGCGAGCAGTACTTC. This translates into CASSEGTGLGEQYF.

The rearrangement links TRBV18 to TRBJ2-7; 8 bases are shared with TRBD1. The V segment lost 2 bases and the J segment 2 bases; nucleotides outside the gene matches: 8. Germline V gene sequence: CDR1 KGHSH, CDR2 LQKENI. The CDR3 has 16 amino acids. The CDR3 loop is CASSPAGQGLTYEQYF. The CDR3 coding sequence is TGTGCCAGCTCACCAGCAGGACAGGGCCTAACCTACGAGCAGTACTTC. Based on the CDR3 plus reference TRBV18 and TRBJ2-7, the full variable domain is NAGVMQNPRHLVRRRGQEARLRCSPMKGHSHVYWYRQLPEEGLKFMVYLQKENIIDESGMPKERFSAEFPKEGPSILRIQQVVRGDSAAYFCASSPAGQGLTYEQYFGPGTRLTVT.

This chain uses TRBV5-6 with TRBJ2-5, with TRBD2 as a possible D gene (5 bases). Germline V gives CDR1 SGHDT, CDR2 YYEEEE. This CDR3 contains 14 residues. Trimming cost V 3 bases and J 4 bases, with 13 bases left between them. CDR3 amino acids: CASSSPGWGETQYF. Written as DNA, the CDR3 is TGTGCCAGCAGCTCACCGGGGTGGGGAGAGACCCAGTACTTC.

V is TRBV6-5 and J is TRBJ2-5; tentative D call: TRBD1 (6 bases). Trimming removed 2 bases at V and 4 bases at J, with 11 bases between. CDR1 and CDR2 (germline): MNHEY, SVGAGI. The CDR3 length is 14 residues. The CDR3 loop reads CASSYRGRGETQYF. For the CDR3, the DNA is TGTGCCAGCAGTTACCGCGGCAGGGGAGAGACCCAGTACTTC.

This chain joins TRBV7-9 and TRBJ2-7; D uncertain. This CDR3 is 13 amino acids long. The V gene's germline CDR1 is SEHNR and CDR2 FQNEAQ (reference sequence). The V end lost 4 bases, the J end lost 4 bases, and 11 bases lay between the germline ends. This chain's CDR3 is CASSSHASYEQYF. CDR3 sequence (DNA): TGTGCCAGCAGCTCGCACGCGAGTTACGAGCAGTACTTC.

V gene TRBV5-3 combines with J gene TRBJ1-1; tentatively, D is TRBD1 (5 bases). TRBV5-3 is identified as an open reading frame with a role that is uncertain. V was shortened by 5 bases and J by 8 bases, with 22 bases between the two germline ends. The CDR3 is 15 residues long. The CDR3 bases are TGTGCCAGAAGGCCCGGTTGCCACGGGGCGGGGGAAGCTTTCTTT. It encodes CARRPGCHGAGEAFF.

V and J are TRBV5-8 and TRBJ2-1; the match to TRBD1 covers 8 bases. Germline CDR1 is SGHTS and CDR2 is YDEGEE. CDR3 length: 15 amino acids. The junction had 6 bases not matched to a gene; V was cut back by 7 bases and J by 0 bases. CDR3 residues: CASGDRRSSYNEQFF. Written as DNA, the CDR3 is TGTGCCAGCGGGGACAGGCGAAGCTCCTACAATGAGCAGTTCTTC.